This TCR beta chain was recorded in a study of monozygotic twins with inflammatory bowel disease. Findings and limits, study-wide: The co-twins with IBD showed lower TCRbeta diversity (inverse Simpson) than their healthy siblings. No difference was seen in repertoire similarity between concordant and discordant twins, possibly from limited power.

Looked up from germline, CDR1 is SGHDT and CDR2 is YYEEEE. The CDR3 runs to 15 residues. Comments on this clonotype: Its target is unknown.

Template switching introduced UMIs that contain a 6-nucleotide sample barcode. TCRdb reanalyzed the 5' RACE reads, giving one entry per CDR3 protein sequence and no DNA. This repertoire comprises about 450,000 distinct CDR3 sequences; its ten largest clones make up roughly 2.2%. The material sequenced was blood. The TCR was taken from a human donor with ulcerative colitis or Crohn's disease, or a healthy co-twin of an affected twin (not recorded which). The chain combines TRBV5-6 with TRBJ1-5. The CDR3 region is CASSSFGRSNQPQHF.